This TCR beta chain was sequenced for a study of shared clonotypes between healthy human individuals. Whole-study results and caveats: Memory subsets generally showed smaller estimated richness than naive subsets did. The generation probabilities recorded for non-shared clonotypes fell below those of clonotypes shared by all four donors.

Turning to this clone: Its antigen is still unknown.

The assay ran at deep level. Original data processing: ImmunoSEQ gave junction-only sequences without quality scores, so filtering differed. TCRdb's table, derived via immunoSEQ multiplex PCR, lists solely in-frame clones and lacks some. The V and J calls and the clone size are those of that table, but D and trimming were determined from the DNA. The sample includes some 2.1 million clones, 85% to 95% of them seen just once. The sequence was obtained from a man in his late teens or twenties in good health. The sequencing input was naive CD4+ T cells sorted from blood. Regarding subset: CD45RA+ positively selected.

The DNA of the CDR3 is TGTGCCAGCAGCCCACCTACGGGCCCGAAGGCTACCCAGTACTTC. Translating gives CASSPPTGPKATQYF. The rearrangement joins TRBV7-8 to TRBJ2-5; D uncertain. Germline loops: CDR1 SGHVS, CDR2 FQNEAQ. CDR3 length equals 15 residues. The V end lost 5 bases, the J end lost 8 bases, and 21 bases lay between the germline ends.